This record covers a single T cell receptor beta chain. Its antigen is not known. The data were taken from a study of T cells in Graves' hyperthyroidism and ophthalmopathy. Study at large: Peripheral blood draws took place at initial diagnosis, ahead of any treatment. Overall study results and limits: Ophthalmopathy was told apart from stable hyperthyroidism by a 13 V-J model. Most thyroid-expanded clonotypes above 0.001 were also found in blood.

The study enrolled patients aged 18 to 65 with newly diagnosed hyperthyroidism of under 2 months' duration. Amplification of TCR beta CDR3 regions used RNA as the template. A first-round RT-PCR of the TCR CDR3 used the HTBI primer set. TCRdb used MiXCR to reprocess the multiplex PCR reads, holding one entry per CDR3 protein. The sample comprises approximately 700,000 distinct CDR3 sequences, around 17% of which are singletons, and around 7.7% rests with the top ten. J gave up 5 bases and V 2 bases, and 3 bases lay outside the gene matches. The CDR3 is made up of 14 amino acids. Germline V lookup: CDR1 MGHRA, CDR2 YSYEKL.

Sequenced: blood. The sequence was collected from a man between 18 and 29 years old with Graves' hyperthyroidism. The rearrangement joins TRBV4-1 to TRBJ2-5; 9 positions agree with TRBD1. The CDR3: CASSQYGTGETQYF. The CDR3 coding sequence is TGCGCCAGCAGCCAATACGGGACAGGGGAGACCCAGTACTTC.